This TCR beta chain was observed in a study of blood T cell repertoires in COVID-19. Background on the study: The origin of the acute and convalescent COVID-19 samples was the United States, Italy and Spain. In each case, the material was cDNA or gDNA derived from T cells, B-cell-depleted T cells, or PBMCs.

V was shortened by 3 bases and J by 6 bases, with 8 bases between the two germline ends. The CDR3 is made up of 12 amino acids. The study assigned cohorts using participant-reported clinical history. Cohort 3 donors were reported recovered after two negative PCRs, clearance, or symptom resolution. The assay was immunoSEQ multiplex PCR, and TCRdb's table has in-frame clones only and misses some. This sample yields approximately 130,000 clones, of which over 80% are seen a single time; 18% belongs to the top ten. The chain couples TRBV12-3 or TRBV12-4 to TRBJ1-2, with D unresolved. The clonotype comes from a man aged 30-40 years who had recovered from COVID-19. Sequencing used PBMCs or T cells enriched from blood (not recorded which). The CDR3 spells CASSFFGNGYTF. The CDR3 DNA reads TGTGCCAGCAGTTTTTTCGGGAATGGCTACACCTTC.